This record concerns one TCR beta chain sequence. The CDR3 loop spans 18 amino acids. V lost 1 base and J lost 3; bases outside the gene matches: 10. Germline V gene sequence: CDR1 SGHNT, CDR2 YENEEA. These data belong to a study of blood T cell repertoires in COVID-19. Study summary: Italy, Spain and the United States were the sources of the convalescent and acute COVID-19 samples.

A Seattle source enrolled patients during active infection and followed them longitudinally. Generated by immunoSEQ multiplex PCR, the TCRdb table keeps only in-frame clones and is missing some. The sample lists some 290,000 clones, roughly 91% seen once, with 11% in the top ten. The chain combines TRBV11-3 with TRBJ2-1; the match to TRBD1 covers 9 bases. The source of this sequence is a woman aged 25 to 39 with COVID-19, enrolled during active disease. The sample was peripheral blood. CDR3 loop: CASSLGTGVLGSYNEQFF. The CDR3, as DNA: TGTGCCAGCAGCTTAGGGACAGGGGTGCTGGGGAGCTACAATGAGCAGTTCTTC.